This T cell receptor (beta chain) was identified in a study of blood T cells in healthy people across ages. Primers used in a second PCR of roughly 7 to 11 cycles were a sample-barcoded 5' primer and a J-beta primer mix. No fewer than 2.5 million CDR3-containing paired-end reads came from each sample. TCRdb reprocessed the 5' RACE reads via MiXCR and lists one record per CDR3 protein. This sample has around 1,900,000 distinct CDR3 sequences, with about 39% found just once. This clonotype was observed a handful of times. The ends were cut back, 7 bases at V and 6 bases at J, with 10 bases in the middle. The germline V gene has CDR1 DFQATT and CDR2 SNEGSKA (reference sequence). The CDR3 totals 12 residues.

Sequencing used blood. The TCR sequence derives from a human donor in good health. The chain recombines TRBV20-1 with TRBJ1-6; D is possibly TRBD1 (6 bases). CDR3 protein: CSVWTANSPLHF. CDR3 nucleotides: TGCAGTGTCTGGACAGCTAATTCACCCCTCCACTTT.